The clone carrying this T cell receptor (beta chain) was recorded many times. What it binds is unknown. CDR1 is LNHDA, CDR2 SQIVND, per germline (reference sequence). This CDR3 is 14 amino acids long. V lost 6 bases, J lost 10 bases, and 9 bases stayed unmatched. These data come from a study of Graves' ophthalmopathy and Graves' hyperthyroidism. For the study at large: Ophthalmopathy not arising within 18 months of follow-up defined hyperthyroidism as stable.

Broader study findings: A majority of expanded thyroid clonotypes exceeding 0.001 frequency were likewise present in blood.

RNA served as the template for amplifying TCR beta CDR3 regions. An initial RT-PCR round employing HTBI primers preceded a second-round multiplex PCR. TCRdb re-analysed the multiplex PCR reads in MiXCR, keeping a single row per CDR3 protein. The sample contains around 1,000,000 distinct CDR3 sequences, around a third of which appear only once. Sequencing was done on a sample of peripheral blood or thyroid tissue (not recorded which). The chain carries TRBV19 and TRBJ1-6, with TRBD1 matching over 7 bases. This TCR derives from an adult man with Graves' hyperthyroidism. CDR3 coding DNA: TGTGCCAGTAGCCCGAGACAGGGAATGTCACCCCTCCACTTT. This codes for CASSPRQGMSPLHF.